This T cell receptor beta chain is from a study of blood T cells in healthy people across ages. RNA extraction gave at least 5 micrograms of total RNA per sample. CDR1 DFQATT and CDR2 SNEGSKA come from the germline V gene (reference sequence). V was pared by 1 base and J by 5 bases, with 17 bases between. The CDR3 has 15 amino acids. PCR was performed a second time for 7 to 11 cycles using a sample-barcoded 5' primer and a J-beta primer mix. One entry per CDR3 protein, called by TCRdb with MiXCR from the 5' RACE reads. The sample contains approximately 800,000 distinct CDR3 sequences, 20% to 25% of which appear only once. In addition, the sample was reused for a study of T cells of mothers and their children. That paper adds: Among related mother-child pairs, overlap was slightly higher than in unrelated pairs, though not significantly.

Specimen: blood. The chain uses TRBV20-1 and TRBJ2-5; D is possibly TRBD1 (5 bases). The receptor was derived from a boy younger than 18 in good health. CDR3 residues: CSARVQTDPHETQYF. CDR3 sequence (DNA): TGCAGTGCTAGAGTTCAGACAGACCCCCACGAGACCCAGTACTTC.